This T cell receptor beta chain was sequenced for a study of blood T cell repertoires in COVID-19. Whole-study context: The United States, Italy and Spain supplied acute and convalescent COVID-19 samples.

Study processing details: By means of reference gene primer amplification, nucleated cell counts were estimated. Repertoires were generated with immunoSEQ multiplex PCR, while TCRdb's copy carries only in-frame clones and drops some. V and J calls and clone size are as listed in that table; D and trimming were resolved from the DNA. The sample consists of under 450,000 clones, about 91% of them appearing once. Seattle participants joined during active infection and were tracked over time. This TCR was sampled from a middle-aged woman with COVID-19, enrolled during active disease. The sequencing sample was made of peripheral blood.

CDR3 sequence reads: CASSSLRGRYNEQFF. The CDR3 bases are TGTGCCAGCAGTTCCCTCAGGGGGCGGTACAATGAGCAGTTCTTC. V gene TRBV28 combines with J gene TRBJ2-1, with TRBD1 matching over 8 bases. The junction had 6 bases not matched to a gene; V was cut back by 4 bases and J by 4 bases. This CDR3 contains 15 residues. Germline V lookup: CDR1 MDHEN, CDR2 SYDVKM.